These T cell receptor beta chains were read from a single sample in a study of blood T cell repertoires in COVID-19. TCRdb's table, derived via immunoSEQ multiplex PCR, lists solely in-frame clones and lacks some. The sample lists approximately 280,000 clones, 70% to 90% seen once, with more than 9.5% in the top ten. The sequencing sample was made of peripheral blood. The receptor set was obtained from a woman between 65 and 79 years old with acute or convalescent COVID-19. CDR3s include the opening cysteine and the closing phenylalanine or tryptophan. D genes are given only for firm matches. Clone size appears in some rows only: once, few, many, or a class for an expanded clone.

>NA|TRBV23-1|NA|TRBJ2-2
CASSQSKTAPNSGGELFF
TGCGCCAGCAGTCAATCGAAGACCGCCCCGAACAGTGGCGGGGAGCTGTTTTTT
>TRBD1|TRBV18|NA|TRBJ1-1
CASSEAGGITEAFF
TGTGCCAGCTCCGAGGCAGGGGGCATCACTGAAGCTTTCTTT
>TRBD1|TRBV5-1|NA|TRBJ2-5
CASRTGTEETQYF
TGCGCCAGCAGGACCGGGACAGAAGAGACCCAGTACTTC
>NA|TRBV4-1|NA|TRBJ1-1
CASSQDSRGWGRNTEAFF
TGCGCCAGCAGCCAAGACTCCCGGGGTTGGGGTCGGAACACTGAAGCTTTCTTT
>NA|TRBV19|NA|TRBJ2-4
CASSIEFRERGIQYF
TGTGCCAGTAGTATAGAGTTCCGGGAACGGGGCATTCAGTACTTC
>TRBD1|TRBV5-1|NA|TRBJ1-2
CASSTGTGEGGYTF
TGCGCCAGCAGCACAGGGACAGGAGAAGGGGGCTACACCTTC
>TRBD2|TRBV5-8|NA|TRBJ2-1
CASSLGIRGGYNEQFF
TGTGCCAGCAGCTTGGGGATACGGGGGGGCTACAATGAGCAGTTCTTC
>NA|TRBV10-1|once|TRBJ2-1
CASSEGQRYNEQFF
TGCGCCAGCAGTGAGGGACAGAGATACAATGAGCAGTTCTTC
>TRBD2|TRBV7-3|NA|TRBJ2-5
CASSPLGGGVGETQYF
TGTGCCAGCAGCCCTCTAGGTGGGGGGGTCGGGGAGACCCAGTACTTC
>NA|TRBV2|NA|TRBJ1-2
CASSDTGRGYTF
TGTGCCAGCAGCGATACAGGGCGCGGCTACACCTTC
>NA|TRBV11-3|once|TRBJ2-2
CASSLGDKHTGELFF
TGTGCCAGCAGCTTAGGCGACAAGCACACCGGGGAGCTGTTTTTT
>NA|TRBV7-3|NA|TRBJ2-3
CASSSRADTQYF
TGTGCCAGCAGCTCGAGAGCGGATACGCAGTATTTT
>NA|TRBV2|NA|TRBJ2-3
CASSAVTSTDTQYF
TGTGCCAGCAGTGCCGTTACTAGCACAGATACGCAGTATTTT
>TRBD1|TRBV7-9|NA|TRBJ1-5
CASSSGQGGQPQHF
TGTGCCAGCAGCTCCGGACAGGGAGGGCAGCCCCAGCATTTT
>NA|TRBV2|NA|TRBJ1-2
CASRGGGGPHGYTF
TGTGCCTCCCGAGGGGGAGGGGGGCCGCATGGCTACACCTTC
>NA|TRBV20-1|NA|TRBJ1-1
CSASETDLEAFF
TGCAGTGCTAGTGAGACAGACCTAGAAGCTTTCTTT
>NA|TRBV19|few|TRBJ1-5
CASSIVAGSGNQPQHF
TGTGCCAGTAGTATTGTGGCGGGGTCTGGGAATCAGCCCCAGCATTTT
>NA|TRBV12-3/TRBV12-4|NA|TRBJ2-2
CASSLGGAGELFF
TGTGCCAGCAGTTTAGGGGGGGCCGGGGAGCTGTTTTTT
>NA|TRBV24-1|NA|TRBJ2-1
CATGRSMGALNEQFF
TGTGCCACCGGTAGATCTATGGGGGCGCTCAATGAGCAGTTCTTC
>NA|TRBV6-5|NA|TRBJ1-5
CASSYSYSSNQPQHF
TGTGCCAGCAGTTACTCGTACAGTTCGAATCAGCCCCAGCATTTT
>NA|TRBV6-5|NA|TRBJ1-4
CASSSDRGPVKLFF
TGTGCCAGCAGCTCTGATCGAGGGCCGGTAAAACTGTTTTTT
>NA|TRBV18|NA|TRBJ2-5
CASSPPQETQYF
TGTGCCAGCTCACCACCTCAGGAGACCCAGTACTTC
>NA|TRBV4-2|NA|TRBJ1-3
CASSQAGSGNTIYF
TGTGCCAGCAGCCAAGCAGGATCCGGAAACACCATATATTTT
>NA|TRBV7-2|NA|TRBJ1-2
CASSQLNNIGGYTF
TGTGCCAGCAGCCAGCTTAATAATATCGGGGGCTACACCTTC
>TRBD1|TRBV7-9|NA|TRBJ1-1
CASSLGGGTGATEAFF
TGTGCCAGCAGCTTAGGGGGCGGGACAGGGGCCACTGAAGCTTTCTTT
>TRBD1|TRBV5-1|NA|TRBJ1-1
CASRAGGSMNTEAFF
TGCGCCAGCAGAGCAGGGGGGAGTATGAACACTGAAGCTTTCTTT
>NA|TRBV20-1|NA|TRBJ1-3
CSAGQGNTIYF
TGCAGTGCCGGACAGGGAAACACCATATATTTT
>NA|TRBV10-2|NA|TRBJ2-1
CASAADREQFF
TGCGCCAGCGCTGCGGACAGAGAGCAGTTCTTC
>NA|TRBV7-9|NA|TRBJ1-4
CASSFPSNEFNEKLFF
TGTGCCAGCAGCTTCCCATCAAACGAGTTTAATGAAAAACTGTTTTTT
>NA|TRBV5-1|NA|TRBJ1-5
CASSLGLQGGQPQHF
TGCGCCAGCAGCTTGGGCCTGCAGGGTGGGCAGCCCCAGCATTTT
>TRBD2|TRBV7-3|NA|TRBJ2-1
CASSLGVAGHEQFF
TGTGCCAGCAGCCTCGGGGTAGCGGGCCATGAGCAGTTCTTC
>NA|TRBV7-9|NA|TRBJ2-1
CASSPHGGGPGNEQFF
TGTGCCAGCAGCCCCCATGGGGGGGGGCCCGGCAATGAGCAGTTCTTC
>NA|TRBV7-9|NA|TRBJ2-4
CASSPRASEAKNIQYF
TGTGCCAGCAGCCCGAGGGCATCAGAAGCCAAAAACATTCAGTACTTC
>TRBD2|TRBV6-5|NA|TRBJ2-2
CASRLSGGPTGELFF
TGTGCCAGCAGACTTAGCGGGGGGCCCACCGGGGAGCTGTTTTTT
>NA|TRBV3-1/TRBV3-2|NA|TRBJ1-6
CASSQDLTGRNSPLHF
TGTGCCAGCAGCCAAGACCTTACAGGGCGCAATTCACCCCTCCACTTT
>NA|TRBV27|NA|TRBJ1-1
CASSSLPGNTEAFF
TGTGCCAGCAGTTCCTTGCCCGGGAACACTGAAGCTTTCTTT
>NA|TRBV30|NA|TRBJ1-5
CAWSVLGPSNQPQHF
TGTGCCTGGAGTGTACTGGGGCCGAGCAATCAGCCCCAGCATTTT
>NA|TRBV3-1/TRBV3-2|NA|TRBJ1-2
CASSQAISSTDTHGYTF
TGTGCCAGCAGCCAAGCTATAAGTAGTACCGATACCCATGGCTACACCTTC
>TRBD2|TRBV5-6|NA|TRBJ2-1
CASSLGTSGFNEQFF
TGTGCCAGCAGCTTAGGGACTAGCGGATTCAATGAGCAGTTCTTC
>TRBD1|TRBV6-1|NA|TRBJ1-6
CASRYRGDNSPLHF
TGTGCCAGCAGATACAGGGGGGATAATTCACCCCTCCACTTT
>NA|TRBV7-9|NA|TRBJ1-4
CASSLGGTSNNEKLFF
TGTGCCAGCAGCTTGGGGGGGACCTCAAATAATGAAAAACTGTTTTTT
>TRBD1|TRBV19|NA|TRBJ2-5
CASSIRTGGETQYF
TGTGCCAGTAGTATCCGGACAGGGGGAGAGACCCAGTACTTC
>NA|TRBV5-6|NA|TRBJ1-2
CASSSDRLYGYTF
TGTGCCAGCAGCTCCGACAGGCTTTATGGCTACACCTTC
>NA|TRBV19|NA|TRBJ1-2
CASSQQGYGYTF
TGTGCCAGTAGTCAACAGGGTTATGGCTACACCTTC
>NA|TRBV6-5|NA|TRBJ1-1
CASKMDRNTEAFF
TGTGCCAGCAAGATGGACAGGAACACTGAAGCTTTCTTT
>NA|TRBV20-1|once|TRBJ2-7
CSARDLGEQYF
TGCAGTGCTAGAGATCTAGGCGAGCAGTACTTC
>TRBD1|TRBV30|NA|TRBJ2-7
CAWSVRGTGSYEQYF
TGTGCCTGGAGTGTACGGGGGACAGGCTCCTACGAGCAGTACTTC
>TRBD1|TRBV5-6|NA|TRBJ1-5
CASSYGTGRSNQPQHF
TGTGCCAGCAGCTATGGGACAGGTCGGAGCAATCAGCCCCAGCATTTT
>TRBD1|TRBV6-5|NA|TRBJ1-1
CASSRDSYTEAFF
TGTGCCAGCAGTCGGGACAGTTACACTGAAGCTTTCTTT
>TRBD1|TRBV15|NA|TRBJ1-2
CATRTGTGEGYTF
TGTGCCACTCGTACCGGGACAGGAGAGGGCTACACCTTC
>NA|TRBV7-2|NA|TRBJ1-4
CASSTGGANEKLFF
TGTGCCAGCAGCACGGGGGGGGCTAATGAAAAACTGTTTTTT
>NA|TRBV9|NA|TRBJ2-2
CASSVATGTGELFF
TGTGCCAGCAGCGTAGCTACCGGCACCGGGGAGCTGTTTTTT
>NA|TRBV5-6|NA|TRBJ1-1
CASSPGGGWNTEAFF
TGTGCCAGCAGCCCGGGGGGCGGGTGGAACACTGAAGCTTTCTTT
>NA|TRBV12-2|NA|TRBJ2-2
CASRLDRAYTGELFF
TGTGCAAGTCGCTTGGACAGGGCGTACACCGGGGAGCTGTTTTTT
>NA|TRBV11-2|NA|TRBJ1-2
CASSSKPGKNPNYGYTF
TGTGCCAGCAGCTCCAAACCCGGGAAAAATCCTAACTATGGCTACACCTTC
>NA|TRBV6-5|NA|TRBJ1-2
CASRIQGSYGYTF
TGTGCCAGCAGGATACAGGGTTCCTATGGCTACACCTTC
>NA|TRBV3-1/TRBV3-2|NA|TRBJ2-7
CASSQGPPPEQYF
TGTGCCAGCAGCCAAGGGCCCCCCCCAGAGCAGTACTTC
>NA|TRBV27|NA|TRBJ2-3
CASRTKEGGTTDTQYF
TGTGCCAGCAGGACTAAAGAGGGGGGGACCACAGATACGCAGTATTTT